Listed here is a single TCR beta chain. This specimen comes from a study of blood T cell repertoires in COVID-19. Study-wide context: Donors in the United States, Italy and Spain gave samples during acute or convalescent COVID-19.

Participants came from roughly 24 US areas, aged roughly 18 to 95 years. Participants' reported clinical history set cohort assignment. Clones were read by immunoSEQ multiplex PCR, and TCRdb kept only the in-frame ones, dropping some. Of under 150,000 clones detected, around four fifths appear once; the ten largest clones hold 6.2%. This TCR was sampled from a middle-aged woman who had recovered from COVID-19. Sequenced sample: PBMCs or T cells enriched from blood (not recorded which).

CDR3 amino acids: CASSIASRPGETQYF. The DNA for the CDR3 is TGTGCCAGTAGTATAGCCAGTCGGCCGGGAGAGACCCAGTACTTC. The V call is TRBV19, the J call TRBJ2-5; no reliable D call. CDR1 LNHDA and CDR2 SQIVND come from the germline V gene (reference sequence). The CDR3 length is 15 residues. Trimming removed 1 base from V and 4 bases from J, with 13 bases in between.